Many counts were recorded for the clone carrying this T cell receptor (beta chain). Preparation of the TCRbeta library was carried out with unique molecular identifiers. TCRdb recomputed calls from the PCR reads with MiXCR, one row per CDR3 protein. The sample has 360,000 or so distinct CDR3 sequences; roughly 22% are singletons. The source of the sample is a study of T-cell reconstitution after alpha-beta-depleted transplantation in children. This CDR3 is built from 13 residues. Trimming pared 1 base from V and 7 bases from J, leaving 11 bases between. Germline CDR1 and CDR2: LGHNA and YSLEER. This clonotype was obtained from a human donor who donated a stem cell graft to a child with acute myeloid leukemia. The genes are TRBV4-3 and TRBJ2-7; D might be TRBD1 (5 bases). Here the sequenced sample was PBMCs from the stem cell graft donor, taken from the stem cell graft. The CDR3 spells CASSQGQQREQYF. CDR3 DNA: TGCGCCAGCAGCCAAGGACAGCAACGGGAGCAGTACTTC.